The clone carrying this T cell receptor beta chain came up a few times. These data are taken from a study of T cell repertoires in cytomegalovirus infection. TCRdb re-called the reads with MiXCR, one entry per CDR3 protein. The sample records hundreds of thousands of distinct CDR3 sequences, 20% to 25% being singletons. The CDR3 length is 12 residues. Trimming cost V 3 bases and J 7 bases, with 7 bases left between them. The germline V gene has CDR1 LNHDA and CDR2 SQIVND (reference sequence). This receptor was identified in a human donor in good health (CMV status not recorded). Some clones in this sample may be carry-over from other donors' samples. Sequenced sample: CD8+ T cells from PBMCs. The rearrangement links TRBV19 to TRBJ2-1; D is ambiguous. The CDR3 spells CASSMGPNEQFF. The CDR3 DNA follows: TGTGCCAGTAGTATGGGTCCTAATGAGCAGTTCTTC.